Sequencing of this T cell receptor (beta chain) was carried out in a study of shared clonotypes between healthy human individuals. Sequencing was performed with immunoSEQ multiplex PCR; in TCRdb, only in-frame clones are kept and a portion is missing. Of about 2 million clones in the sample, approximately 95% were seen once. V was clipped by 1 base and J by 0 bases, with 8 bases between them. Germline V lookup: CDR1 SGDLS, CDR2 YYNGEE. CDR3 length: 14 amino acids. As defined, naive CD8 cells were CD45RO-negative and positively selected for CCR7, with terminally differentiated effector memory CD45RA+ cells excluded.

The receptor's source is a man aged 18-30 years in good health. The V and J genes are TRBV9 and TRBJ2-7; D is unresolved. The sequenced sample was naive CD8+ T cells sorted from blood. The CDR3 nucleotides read TGTGCCAGCAGCGTATCATACAGCTCCTACGAGCAGTACTTC. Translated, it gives CASSVSYSSYEQYF. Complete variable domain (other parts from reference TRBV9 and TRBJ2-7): DSGVTQTPKHLITATGQRVTLRCSPRSGDLSVYWYQQSLDQGLQFLIQYYNGEERAKGNILERFSAQQFPDLHSELNLSSLELGDSALYFCASSVSYSSYEQYFGPGTRLTVT.